This T cell receptor beta chain was identified during a study of T cell changes during pregnancy in multiple sclerosis. Profiled with immunoSEQ multiplex PCR; TCRdb holds only in-frame clones, not every one. The sample comprises some 40,000 clones, about 89% of which are singletons, and about 0.51% rests with the top ten. J gave up 1 base and V 5 bases, and 4 bases lay outside the gene matches. The germline V gene has CDR1 SEHNR and CDR2 FQNEAQ (reference sequence). The CDR3 runs to 15 residues. This specimen consisted of CD4+ T cells from peripheral blood mononuclear cells, obtained in the first trimester of pregnancy. The chain recombines TRBV7-9 with TRBJ1-5; 8 bases agree with TRBD1. The TCR originated in a female donor with multiple sclerosis, enrolled in a pregnancy study. The CDR3 DNA is TGTGCCAGCAGCCTGACAGGGGCCAGCAATCAGCCCCAGCATTTT. It translates to CASSLTGASNQPQHF.